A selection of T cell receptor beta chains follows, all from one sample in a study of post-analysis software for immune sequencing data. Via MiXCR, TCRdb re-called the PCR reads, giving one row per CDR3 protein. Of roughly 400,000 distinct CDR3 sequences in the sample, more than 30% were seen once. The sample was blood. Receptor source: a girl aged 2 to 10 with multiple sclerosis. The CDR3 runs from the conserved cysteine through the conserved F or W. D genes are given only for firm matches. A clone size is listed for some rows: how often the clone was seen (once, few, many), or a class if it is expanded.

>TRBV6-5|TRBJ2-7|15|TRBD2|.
CASSYDSGGNYEQYF
TGTGCCAGCAGTTACGATAGCGGGGGGAATTACGAGCAGTACTTC
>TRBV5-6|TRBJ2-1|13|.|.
CASSSGTWNEQFF
TGTGCCAGCAGCTCCGGGACTTGGAATGAGCAGTTCTTC
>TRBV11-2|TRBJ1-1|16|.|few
CASSLGFSGRGTEAFF
TGTGCCAGCAGCTTAGGCTTTTCAGGGCGGGGCACTGAAGCTTTCTTT
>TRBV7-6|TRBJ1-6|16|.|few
CASSSGQNSLNSPLHF
TGTGCCAGCAGCTCCGGACAGAATTCACTTAATTCACCCCTCCACTTT
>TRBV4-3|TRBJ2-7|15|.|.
CASSQEDFSSYEQYF
TGCGCCAGCAGCCAAGAGGACTTTAGCTCCTACGAGCAGTACTTC
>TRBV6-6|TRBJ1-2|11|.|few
CASLQGYGYTF
TGTGCCAGTTTACAGGGATATGGCTACACCTTC
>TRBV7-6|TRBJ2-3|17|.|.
CASSLASRTAPSGTQYF
TGTGCCAGCAGCTTAGCGAGCCGGACCGCCCCCTCGGGGACGCAGTATTTT
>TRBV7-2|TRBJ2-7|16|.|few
CASSFQGSVSSYEQYF
TGTGCCAGCAGCTTCCAGGGGAGCGTCAGCTCCTACGAGCAGTACTTC
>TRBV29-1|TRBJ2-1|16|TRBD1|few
CSAKTRDRGPNNEQFF
TGCAGCGCCAAAACCCGGGACAGGGGGCCTAACAATGAGCAGTTCTTC
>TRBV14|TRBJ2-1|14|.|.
CASSPKGFYNEQFF
TGTGCCAGCAGCCCAAAAGGCTTTTACAATGAGCAGTTCTTC
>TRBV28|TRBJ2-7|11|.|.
CASKNRGEQYF
TGTGCCAGCAAGAATAGGGGCGAGCAGTACTTC
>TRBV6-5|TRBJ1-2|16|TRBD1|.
CASSYQSNRGLGGYTF
TGTGCCAGCAGTTACCAATCAAACAGGGGGCTGGGAGGCTACACCTTC
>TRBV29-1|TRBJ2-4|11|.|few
CSVDRGNIQYF
TGCAGCGTTGATAGGGGAAACATTCAGTACTTC